This T cell receptor (beta chain) was profiled in a study of blood T cell repertoires in COVID-19 (dated by TCRdb to about 2020). Turning to the overall study: Samples covering the acute and convalescent phases of COVID-19 were provided by collaborators in the United States, Italy and Spain. The prospective study material was composed of cDNA or gDNA derived from T cells, B-cell-depleted T cells, or PBMCs. Subjects who had been exposed to COVID-19, were actively infected with it, or had recovered from it provided the deeply sampled blood TCRbeta repertoires that made up the dataset. The repertoires were made available in a free public database intended to serve as a resource for research on the immune response to SARS-CoV-2. Samples came from the ongoing ImmuneRACE study (first 160 participants) plus 1,254 subjects from 6 global collaborators. A de-identified subject ID, COVID-19 status, age in years and sex were almost always included in the sample metadata. HLA class I and class II types, where available, came from metadata supplied by the sample provider rather than from assay-based typing.

As encoded in the germline V gene, CDR1 is SGHTA while CDR2 is FQGNSA. V was cut back by 8 bases and J by 1 base, leaving a gap of 22 bases between them. The CDR3 contains 17 residues, cysteine and phenylalanine counted. CDR3 DNA only is kept here, 51 bases in frame from base 1. On this clone itself: Its antigen is not yet known. No base-level quality is on record; no much larger clone is a single base apart.

TCRbeta CDR3 regions were amplified from genomic DNA by means of the immunoSEQ Assay, a bias-controlled multiplex PCR. The source study handled its data this way. Nucleated cell counts per sample were estimated from amplification of reference gene primers within the assay. Sequence reads were collapsed and filtered to measure the absolute abundance of every unique TCRbeta CDR3 rearrangement. For each sample, productive Simpson clonality was calculated as the square root of Simpson's diversity index across productive rearrangements. What TCRdb holds here is the immuneACCESS table cut down to in-frame rearrangements. Part of the clones is not present; checked against another copy, under half of the missing clones reflect an unresolved V gene, and the others are unexplained. V, J and clone size reflect that table, while D and trimming were determined from the DNA. This sample holds 150,000 or so clones; 60% to 85% were observed only once. Of the sample, around 4.8% is held by the ten largest clones.

General conclusions and limits of the study: The quantity of clinical and demographic metadata differed by source and by participant and was supplied without curation.

Whole blood was collected in K2EDTA tubes by collaborating institutions according to the institutions' own protocols. For TCRbeta analysis, collaborators shipped samples in one of three forms: frozen whole blood, isolated PBMCs, or DNA extracted from either of those sample types. Sample: peripheral blood. Rearrangement joined TRBV7-2 to TRBJ2-3; TRBD1 is a weak D gene call, 5 bases matching. This TCR came from a woman aged 80 or over with active or convalescent COVID-19. The DNA sequence follows: TGTGCCAGCTCAATAGATCCCAGGGCTGGAGGCACAGATACGCAGTATTTT. The translation is CASSIDPRAGGTDTQYF.